This T cell receptor beta chain came from a study of CD8 T cells in Susac syndrome. The CDR3 runs 16 residues. Trimming removed 0 bases at V and 8 bases at J, with 19 bases between. The germline CDR1 and CDR2 sequences are LGHNA and YNFKEQ. An input of about 0.5 to 1 ug of RNA was subjected to reverse transcription using random hexamers. TCRdb itself ran the immunoSEQ multiplex PCR reads through MiXCR, one entry per CDR3 protein. Altogether around 80,000 distinct CDR3 sequences are present, approximately 94% being singletons, with the ten largest covering around 0.25%. The rearrangement links TRBV4-2 to TRBJ1-2; D gene uncertain. Sequences were obtained from CD8+ T cells from PBMCs. The clonotype was recovered from a human donor in good health. This CDR3 reads CASSQDQVGDRRGYTF. CDR3 DNA: TGTGCCAGCAGCCAAGATCAGGTCGGAGATCGGCGCGGCTACACCTTC.